This T cell receptor beta chain is drawn from a study of blood T cell repertoires in COVID-19. Overall study context: Samples of COVID-19 (acute and convalescent) were obtained from the United States, Italy and Spain. T cells, B-cell-depleted T cells, or PBMCs provided the cDNA or gDNA that served as material.

Original analysis: Estimation of nucleated cell counts was performed using reference gene primer amplification. Produced via immunoSEQ multiplex PCR; TCRdb's table is partial and in-frame only. Clonal size and the V and J genes are those of that table, whereas D and trimming came from the DNA. The sample shows 30,000 to 45,000 clones, 75% to 95% of them seen only once. The length of the CDR3 is 17 residues. Trimming removed 3 bases from V and 3 bases from J; junction bases left unmatched: 9. The germline gives CDR1 MNHNS, CDR2 SASEGT. The receptor's source is a human donor in a cohort sampled during active COVID-19. The sequenced sample was peripheral blood. This sequence joins TRBV6-1 and TRBJ2-3; 10 nucleotides align to TRBD2. CDR3 coding DNA: TGTGCCAGCAGTGACTGGAAACTAGCGGGGATAACAGATACGCAGTATTTT. It specifies CASSDWKLAGITDTQYF.